A single sample is the source of the 9 T cell receptor beta chains below, sequenced in a study of beta chain features in type 1 diabetes. Every bit of the isolated RNA underwent reverse transcription, so sequencing read expressed TCRB transcripts. The table came from immunoSEQ multiplex PCR; TCRdb's copy has only in-frame clones and leaves some out. Of 220,000 or so clones in the sample, 68% were seen once. Sequencing input: naive CD4+ T cells from blood. The source is a man between 25 and 39 years old in good health.

This clone was seen a handful of times. The rearrangement uses TRBV29-1 and TRBJ1-1; D might be TRBD1 (6 bases). V was cut by 7 bases and J by 1 base, with 7 bases left in between. There are 11 residues in the CDR3. CDR1 is SQVTM, CDR2 ANQGSEA, per germline. CDR3 coding DNA: TGCAGCGGACAGGAGAACACTGAAGCTTTCTTT. This translates into CSGQENTEAFF.

V and J are TRBV4-1 and TRBJ2-1; 10 bases agree with TRBD1. This CDR3 has 15 residues. The V and J ends lost 1 base and 3 bases, in that order; junction bases with no gene match: 0. CDR1 MGHRA and CDR2 YSYEKL come from the germline V gene. CDR3 in amino acids: CASSQGTGGYNEQFF. The CDR3 DNA follows: TGCGCCAGCAGCCAAGGGACAGGGGGCTACAATGAGCAGTTCTTC.

V and J are TRBV4-1 and TRBJ2-4; 9 positions agree with TRBD1. The CDR3 is made up of 14 amino acids. The V and J ends lost 3 bases and 9 bases, in that order; junction bases with no gene match: 6. The germline V gene encodes CDR1 MGHRA and CDR2 YSYEKL. This CDR3 is CASSQLNRGRIQYF. The CDR3 DNA reads as TGCGCCAGCAGCCAGTTGAACAGGGGGCGCATTCAGTACTTC.

This rearrangement joins TRBV2 to TRBJ1-1; D uncertain. The length of the CDR3 is 13 residues. Trimming stripped 6 bases from V and 8 bases from J, with 16 bases between. Germline loops: CDR1 SNHLY, CDR2 FYNNEI. DNA of the CDR3: TGTGCCAGCAGCGTTTTAAGACCTGGCGAAGCTTTCTTT. Protein product: CASSVLRPGEAFF. The complete variable domain, with remaining parts taken from reference TRBV2 and TRBJ1-1, reads EPEVTQTPSHQVTQMGQEVILRCVPISNHLYFYWYRQILGQKVEFLVSFYNNEISEKSEIFDDQFSVERPDGSNFTLKIRSTKLEDSAMYFCASSVLRPGEAFFGQGTRLTVV.

A remark on this clone: The sample carries other DNA sequences with the same CDR3. This sequence joins TRBV29-1 and TRBJ2-5; 10 nucleotides line up with TRBD2. The germline V gene encodes CDR1 SQVTM and CDR2 ANQGSEA. This CDR3 is 13 amino acids long. The V gene end was trimmed by 5 bases and the J gene end by 4 bases; junction bases not matched to a gene: 4. CDR3 protein: CSVSGRATETQYF. Written as DNA, the CDR3 is TGCAGCGTTAGCGGGAGGGCGACAGAGACCCAGTACTTC.

The rearrangement joins TRBV13 to TRBJ2-7, with TRBD2 as a possible D gene (5 bases). V dropped 2 bases and J dropped 3 bases, with 5 bases sitting between them. The CDR3 loop spans 12 amino acids. CDR1 is PRHDT and CDR2 is FYEKMQ in the germline V gene (reference sequence). Here the CDR3 DNA reads TGTGCCAGCAGCTTACGGGGCTACGAGCAGTACTTC. Translated, it gives CASSLRGYEQYF.

The chain joins TRBV7-2 to TRBJ2-7, with D possibly being TRBD2 (5 bases). Germline V gene data show CDR1 as SGHTA and CDR2 as FQGNSA. Trimming removed 3 bases at V and 9 bases at J, with 9 bases between. CDR3 size: 11 residues. CDR3: CASSLDRGQYF. The CDR3 DNA follows: TGTGCCAGCAGCTTGGACCGGGGGCAGTACTTC.

V and J are TRBV29-1 and TRBJ2-5; D gene unclear. Trimming cost V 4 bases and J 7 bases, with 10 bases left between them. Germline CDR1 and CDR2: SQVTM and ANQGSEA. The CDR3 loop spans 11 amino acids. The CDR3 DNA follows: TGCAGCGTTGCTAAGGAAGCGACCCAGTACTTC. This codes for CSVAKEATQYF.

J is TRBJ2-1 and V is TRBV28, with 11 bases aligning to TRBD1. From germline, CDR1 is MDHEN and CDR2 SYDVKM. CDR3 size: 13 residues. V trimming: 6 bases; J trimming: 16 bases; junction bases outside the gene matches: 11. This CDR3 is CASRSGQGGAGFF. DNA of the CDR3: TGTGCCAGCAGATCGGGACAGGGGGGAGCGGGATTCTTC.